Listed below are T cell receptor beta chains from one sample, sequenced in a study of blood T cell repertoires in COVID-19. The data were produced by immunoSEQ multiplex PCR, yet TCRdb's version contains in-frame clones alone and is incomplete. Altogether some 330,000 clones are present, approximately 84% being singletons, with the ten largest covering around 4%. The sample taken for sequencing was PBMCs or T cells enriched from blood (not recorded which). Every receptor here comes from a man aged 25-45 years who had recovered from COVID-19. The CDR3 runs from the conserved cysteine through the conserved F or W. The order of the fields is D gene, V gene, clone size, J gene, CDR3 DNA, CDR3 protein. A D gene is named only where the DNA matches it firmly. Clone size is given for some rows only: seen once, a few or many times, or a class if the clone is expanded.

>TRBD1|TRBV5-1|.|TRBJ2-1
TGCGCCAGCAGCTTGGGCGGGACAGGGGGTACGGATGAGCAGTTCTTC
CASSLGGTGGTDEQFF
>TRBD2|TRBV4-2|.|TRBJ2-3
TGTGCCAGCAGCCAAGAGGCGCTACTAGCGGGGGGCCGCACAGATACGCAGTATTTT
CASSQEALLAGGRTDTQYF
>.|TRBV5-4|.|TRBJ2-3
TGTGCCAGCAGCTTGGCGGGGCGGGGTGGCACAGATACGCAGTATTTT
CASSLAGRGGTDTQYF
>TRBD1|TRBV2|.|TRBJ2-2
TGTGCCAGCAGGATCGGGACAGCTAGAACCGGGGAGCTGTTTTTT
CASRIGTARTGELFF
>TRBD2|TRBV6-1|.|TRBJ2-5
TGTGCCAGCAGTGAATTAGCGGGGGGGCCTCAGGAGACCCAGTACTTC
CASSELAGGPQETQYF
>TRBD2|TRBV18|.|TRBJ2-7
TGTGCCAGCTCACCCTTAGGTAGCGGGAGTATCGGCTCCTACGAGCAGTACTTC
CASSPLGSGSIGSYEQYF
>.|TRBV7-9|.|TRBJ2-7
TGTGCCAGCAGCTTAGGTCTAGGACACCAAGTCTACGAGCAGTACTTC
CASSLGLGHQVYEQYF
>TRBD1|TRBV29-1|.|TRBJ1-2
TGCAGCGTCAGCGTTTGGCAGGGGGATGGCTACACCTTC
CSVSVWQGDGYTF
>.|TRBV6-5|.|TRBJ1-5
TGTGCCAGCAGTTCCTATGCGGGTAGGGATCAGCCCCAGCATTTT
CASSSYAGRDQPQHF
>TRBD1|TRBV6-5|.|TRBJ1-5
TGTGCCAGCAGGAGGGACAGGGGAGAGAATCAGCCCCAGCATTTT
CASRRDRGENQPQHF
>.|TRBV5-1|.|TRBJ2-7
TGCGCCAGCAGCTATGCGGTTGGCGGCTCCTCCTACGAGCAGTACTTC
CASSYAVGGSSYEQYF
>.|TRBV5-1|.|TRBJ2-4
TGCGCCAGCAGCTTGGAGTGGGGCGCCAAAAACATTCAGTACTTC
CASSLEWGAKNIQYF
>TRBD1|TRBV5-1|.|TRBJ2-7
TGCGCCAGCAGTTCGGGGACAGACTACGAGCAGTACTTC
CASSSGTDYEQYF
>.|TRBV28|few|TRBJ1-2
TGTGCCAGCAGTTTAGACAGTATTAACTATGGCTACACCTTC
CASSLDSINYGYTF
>TRBD1|TRBV19|.|TRBJ1-6
TGTGCCAGTAGTGGTACTTCCGGGACAGGGTATTCACCCCTCCACTTT
CASSGTSGTGYSPLHF
>.|TRBV7-8|.|TRBJ1-6
TGTGCCAGCAGCTTAGGCCGGGGTCGTGGCTCCTATAATTCACCCCTCCACTTT
CASSLGRGRGSYNSPLHF
>.|TRBV19|.|TRBJ1-4
TGTGCCAGTAGCACAGAAAATGAAAAACTGTTTTTT
CASSTENEKLFF
>.|TRBV11-3|.|TRBJ1-1
TGTGCCAGCAGCTTTCAGGGGAACACTGAAGCTTTCTTT
CASSFQGNTEAFF
>.|TRBV11-3|.|TRBJ1-1
TGTGCCAGCATCCCGGCGGGGCGACAGACTAACACTGAAGCTTTCTTT
CASIPAGRQTNTEAFF
>.|TRBV24-1|.|TRBJ1-2
TGTGCCACCAGTGACCCCTCCCAGGGCGAGTCTAACTATGGCTACACCTTC
CATSDPSQGESNYGYTF
>TRBD1|TRBV7-6|.|TRBJ1-2
TGTGCCAGCAGCTTAAACCGGGACAGGGGCAACTATGGCTACACCTTC
CASSLNRDRGNYGYTF
>.|TRBV9|.|TRBJ2-6
TGTGCCAGCACAGGGTCTGGGGCCAACGTCCTGACTTTC
CASTGSGANVLTF
>.|TRBV18|.|TRBJ2-7
TGTGCCAGCTCACCACCGGCAGGGAGGTACGAGCAGTACTTC
CASSPPAGRYEQYF
>TRBD1|TRBV5-5|.|TRBJ2-7
TGTGCCAGCAGCTTGGGGGCGGACAGGGATGCCTACGAGCAGTACTTC
CASSLGADRDAYEQYF
>.|TRBV5-1|few|TRBJ2-2
TGCGCCAGCAGCATCGACAGGATTTCGAACACCGGGGAGCTGTTTTTT
CASSIDRISNTGELFF
>TRBD1|TRBV15|.|TRBJ1-2
TGTGCCACCAGCAGAGGCGGGACAGGGGACTATGGCTACACCTTC
CATSRGGTGDYGYTF
>.|TRBV5-8|.|TRBJ1-2
TGTGCCAGCAGCTCATGGACAGTAAACTATGGCTACACCTTC
CASSSWTVNYGYTF
>.|TRBV7-9|few|TRBJ1-1
TGTGCCAGCAGCCTCAGGGCCGACACTGAAGCTTTCTTT
CASSLRADTEAFF
>TRBD1|TRBV7-9|.|TRBJ1-6
TGTGCCAGCAGCCCGCCGGGACAGGGTAATTCACCCCTCCACTTT
CASSPPGQGNSPLHF
>TRBD1|TRBV5-4|.|TRBJ1-2
TGTGCCAGCAGCTTCTTGACAGGGGTGAACTATGGCTACACCTTC
CASSFLTGVNYGYTF
>TRBD1|TRBV25-1|few|TRBJ1-1
TGTGCCACCAAACCACAGGGGGCCACTGAAGCTTTCTTT
CATKPQGATEAFF
>.|TRBV19|.|TRBJ2-7
TGTGCCAGTAGTATCAGCGGGACACTCGAGCAGTACTTC
CASSISGTLEQYF
>.|TRBV13|once|TRBJ1-2
TGTGCCAGCAGCCTCAGAGGGGGAGGCTACACCTTC
CASSLRGGGYTF
>.|TRBV6-6|.|TRBJ1-2
TGTGCCAGCAGTTACAGCCAGGAAAATGGCTACACCTTC
CASSYSQENGYTF
>TRBD2|TRBV11-2|.|TRBJ2-5
TGTGCCAGCAGCCCCTCCGGGAGGGCGTACCAAGAGACCCAGTACTTC
CASSPSGRAYQETQYF
>TRBD2|TRBV10-2|.|TRBJ2-1
TGCGCCAGCAGTGCGGGGGGGCCACGAAATGAGCAGTTCTTC
CASSAGGPRNEQFF
>TRBD2|TRBV2|once|TRBJ2-1
TGTGCCAGCGGGACTAGCGGGATTAATGAGCAGTTCTTC
CASGTSGINEQFF
>TRBD1|TRBV19|.|TRBJ1-4
TGTGCCAGTAGACAGACAGGGGCGCAGTTCACTAATGAAAAACTGTTTTTT
CASRQTGAQFTNEKLFF
>TRBD1|TRBV18|once|TRBJ1-1
TGTGCCAGCTCACCAATCGGGACAGGGACTGAAGCTTTCTTT
CASSPIGTGTEAFF
>.|TRBV5-6|.|TRBJ2-2
TGTGCCAGCAGCCTCGACAGTGTATGGACCGGGGAGCTGTTTTTT
CASSLDSVWTGELFF
>TRBD2|TRBV9|.|TRBJ2-5
TGTGCCAGCAGCGTAGCCGGGGGGGCCCGGGAGACCCAGTACTTC
CASSVAGGARETQYF
>.|TRBV6-4|.|TRBJ1-6
TGTGCCAGCAGTGACAGAGGAAGCGGCTCACCCCTCCACTTT
CASSDRGSGSPLHF
>TRBD1|TRBV11-2|.|TRBJ2-7
TGTGCCAGCAGCATCGCGGGGACAGGGGGTACCGCCGAGCAGTACTTC
CASSIAGTGGTAEQYF
>TRBD1|TRBV2|.|TRBJ1-1
TGTGCCAGCAGTGAGCCCAGGGACAGCCCAGCGAACACTGAAGCTTTCTTT
CASSEPRDSPANTEAFF
>.|TRBV6-5|.|TRBJ1-2
TGTGCCAGCAGTTACGCGGACAGAGCTAACTATGGCTACACCTTC
CASSYADRANYGYTF
>TRBD1|TRBV2|.|TRBJ2-3
TGTGCCAGCAGTGATCCGGGACAGACAACAGATACGCAGTATTTT
CASSDPGQTTDTQYF
>TRBD2|TRBV11-3|.|TRBJ2-5
TGTGCCAGCACCGCCGGGAGGGGAGGAGAGACCCAGTACTTC
CASTAGRGGETQYF
>.|TRBV19|.|TRBJ2-3
TGTGCCAGTAGTATAATCCAGGGGTCAGATACGCAGTATTTT
CASSIIQGSDTQYF
>.|TRBV11-2|.|TRBJ2-3
TGTGCCAGCAGCTCCGACTCGGCCGGGAAATCGCAGTATTTT
CASSSDSAGKSQYF
>TRBD1|TRBV19|.|TRBJ1-5
TGTGCCAGTAGGCCCGACAGGGTTAATAGCAATCAGCCCCAGCATTTT
CASRPDRVNSNQPQHF
>TRBD1|TRBV16|.|TRBJ1-1
TGTGCCAGCAGCCAATCAGGGACAGCCAACACTGAAGCTTTCTTT
CASSQSGTANTEAFF
>.|TRBV5-8|.|TRBJ2-1
TGTGCCAGCAGCTTGCTGGCTCTTGAGCAGTTCTTC
CASSLLALEQFF